This T cell receptor (beta chain) came from a study of T cells in Graves' hyperthyroidism and ophthalmopathy. Study-level background: At initial diagnosis, before any treatment had begun, peripheral blood was obtained.

Study-wide results and limits: From stable hyperthyroidism, ophthalmopathy was separated by a 13 V-J model.

With respect to this clonotype: Antigen unknown. Germline is not matched at one junction end, which may reflect a read error.

The hyperthyroidism was newly diagnosed and had lasted under 2 months; the patients were aged 18 to 65. RNA transcripts gave rise to amplified TCR beta CDR3 regions. The TCR CDR3 first-round RT-PCR relied on the HTBI primer set. Each CDR3 protein is one row after TCRdb ran MiXCR on the multiplex PCR reads. Here the sample spans about 35,000 distinct CDR3 sequences, roughly 50% being singletons. This CDR3 is built from 17 residues. Germline V gene lookup returns CDR1 KGHDR and CDR2 SFDVKD. The sample taken for sequencing was blood. The TCR originated in a woman between 50 and 59 years old with Graves' hyperthyroidism that later progressed to Graves' ophthalmopathy. The chain is built from TRBV24-1 and TRBJ2-3; 7 bases fit TRBD1. CDR3: CATSDRGRQGVTNTHYF. The CDR3 DNA sequence: TGTGCCACCAGCGATCGAGGGCGACAGGGTGTTACAAATACGCATTATTTT.